This T cell receptor beta chain was profiled in a study of T cell responses to AZD1222 COVID-19 vaccine. Repertoires were generated with immunoSEQ multiplex PCR, while TCRdb's copy carries only in-frame clones and drops some. This table holds 140,000 to 150,000 clones, around 89% found once. CDR1 and CDR2 (germline): MNHEY, SVGAGI. V was pared by 2 bases and J by 1 base, with 12 bases between. The CDR3 has 15 amino acids. Details on this clone: Its antigen is not identified.

General study points: The reported proportion of spike-specific TCRs targeting unmutated variant regions was nearly half. Donors skewed white British and female; clonal diversity was possibly underestimated.

The sample consisted of peripheral blood, taken on day 0 of AZD1222 vaccination. This sequence was found in an adult in good health. The chain combines TRBV6-5 with TRBJ2-7, with unresolved D. The CDR3 spells CASSYSRYHSYEQYF. The CDR3 DNA reads as TGTGCCAGCAGTTACAGCCGGTATCATTCCTACGAGCAGTACTTC.